This T cell receptor (beta chain) appears in the sequencing data of a study of human T cells and chemical hapten exposure. The overall study: Patch tests put 0.01% DPC on the upper back, and the results were checked at 6 days. Small pooled library volume differences mainly caused per-sample TCR yield variation. The study, taken as a whole, reports: In comparison with controls, expanded TCRs gave rise to a significantly larger number of large CDR3 similarity clusters.

From the RACE reads, TCRdb called clonotypes with MiXCR, one entry per CDR3 protein. The table shows approximately 370,000 distinct CDR3 sequences, with over 5% occurring only once. This clonotype occurred a few times. The antigen is undetermined. The germline V and J ends were trimmed by 0 bases and 3 bases, with 20 bases remaining between them. CDR1 is SGHTA and CDR2 is FQGNSA in the germline V gene. The CDR3 contains 18 residues. As for time point: pre-sensitization, week 0. The sample's treatment: therapeutic diphenylcyclopropenone sensitization with weekly scalp DPC. Participating donors were patients with alopecia, aged 18 to 70 years, considered appropriate candidates for DPC.

This rearrangement joins TRBV7-2 to TRBJ1-1, with D possibly matching TRBD1 (6 bases). Sequencing was performed on whole blood, taken in connection with sensitization to the hapten diphenylcyclopropenone (DPC). This receptor was obtained from a woman between 18 and 29 years old with alopecia areata. Some clones in this sample may be carry-over from other donors' samples. The CDR3 coding sequence is TGTGCCAGCAGCTTAGCGTTCAGGGGCCAACGACGACACACTGAAGCTTTCTTT. This encodes CASSLAFRGQRRHTEAFF.